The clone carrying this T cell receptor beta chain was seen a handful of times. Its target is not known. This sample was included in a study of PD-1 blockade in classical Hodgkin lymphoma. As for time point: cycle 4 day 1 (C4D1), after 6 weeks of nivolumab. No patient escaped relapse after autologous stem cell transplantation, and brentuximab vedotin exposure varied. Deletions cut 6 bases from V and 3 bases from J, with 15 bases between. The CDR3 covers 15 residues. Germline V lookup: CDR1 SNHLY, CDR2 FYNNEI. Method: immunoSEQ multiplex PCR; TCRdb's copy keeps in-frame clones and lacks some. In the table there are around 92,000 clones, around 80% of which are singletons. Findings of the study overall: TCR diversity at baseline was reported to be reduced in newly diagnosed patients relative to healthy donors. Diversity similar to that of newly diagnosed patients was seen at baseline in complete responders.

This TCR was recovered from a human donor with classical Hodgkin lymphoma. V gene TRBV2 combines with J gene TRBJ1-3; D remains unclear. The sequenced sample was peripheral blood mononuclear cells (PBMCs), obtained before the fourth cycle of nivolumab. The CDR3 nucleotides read TGTGCCAGCAGCTCCGAGGCGGCAGGTGGAAACACCATATATTTT. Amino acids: CASSSEAAGGNTIYF. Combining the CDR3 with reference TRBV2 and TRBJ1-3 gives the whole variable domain EPEVTQTPSHQVTQMGQEVILRCVPISNHLYFYWYRQILGQKVEFLVSFYNNEISEKSEIFDDQFSVERPDGSNFTLKIRSTKLEDSAMYFCASSSEAAGGNTIYFGEGSWLTVV.